This T cell receptor beta chain stems from a study of breast tumors, draining lymph nodes, adjacent tissues. Study-wide points: The data were judged consistent with most tumor T cells coming from lymph node and expanding in tumor.

TCRdb independently ran MiXCR on the multiplex PCR reads; one entry per CDR3 protein. The sample has under 80,000 distinct CDR3 sequences, 40% to 45% seen once. The CDR3 sequence is 15 residues long. CDR1 and CDR2 from the germline V gene are SEHNR and FQNEAQ (reference sequence). V was clipped by 4 bases and J by 12 bases, with 19 bases between them. Remarks on this clonotype: Its antigen is currently unknown.

Input material: breast tumor tissue. The source of this sequence is a female donor with breast cancer. Some clones in this sample may be carry-over from other donors' samples. The chain recombines TRBV7-9 with TRBJ1-6; D perhaps matches TRBD1 (6 bases). CDR3 residues: CASSSQTGTSGPLHF. The CDR3 region has the DNA TGTGCCAGCAGCTCCCAGACAGGCACCTCCGGACCCCTCCACTTT.